This T cell receptor beta chain was sequenced for a study of cytomegalovirus exposure and HLA in healthy donors. Primers included in the PCR were 60 Vbeta and 13 Jbeta primers. Sequenced by immunoSEQ multiplex PCR; TCRdb stores in-frame clones only, minus some. The repertoire holds 100,000 to 150,000 clones, approximately 17% seen once, with about 3.1% in the top ten. This clone was observed a handful of times. Trimming cost V 5 bases and J 0 bases; bases outside gene matches: 3. CDR1 and CDR2 from the germline V gene are GTSNPN and SVGIG (reference sequence). CDR3 length: 14 amino acids. Material for sequencing was PBMCs. The receptor comes from a female donor in good health and CMV-seropositive. The rearrangement joins TRBV30 to TRBJ1-3; 8 bases line up with TRBD1. DNA for the CDR3: TGTGCCTGGGACAGGGGAACCTCTGGAAACACCATATATTTT. Translating it yields CAWDRGTSGNTIYF.